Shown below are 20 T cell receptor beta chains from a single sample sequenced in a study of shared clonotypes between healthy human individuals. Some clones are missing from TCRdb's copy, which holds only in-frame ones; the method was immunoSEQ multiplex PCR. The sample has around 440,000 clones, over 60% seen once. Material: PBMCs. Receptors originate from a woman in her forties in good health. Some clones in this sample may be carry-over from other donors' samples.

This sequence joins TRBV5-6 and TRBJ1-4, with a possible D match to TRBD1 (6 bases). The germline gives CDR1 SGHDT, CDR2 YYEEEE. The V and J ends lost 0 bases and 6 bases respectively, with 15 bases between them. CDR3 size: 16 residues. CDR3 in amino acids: CASSLVGRGGYEKLFF. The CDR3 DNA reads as TGTGCCAGCAGCTTGGTCGGCAGGGGAGGATATGAAAAACTGTTTTTT.

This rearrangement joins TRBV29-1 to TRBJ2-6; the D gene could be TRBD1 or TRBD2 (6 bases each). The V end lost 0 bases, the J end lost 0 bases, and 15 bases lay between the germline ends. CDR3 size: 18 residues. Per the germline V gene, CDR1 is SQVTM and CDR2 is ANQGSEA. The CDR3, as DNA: TGCAGCGTTGAAGATGGCGAGTGGGGGGCCTCTGGGGCCAACGTCCTGACTTTC. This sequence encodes CSVEDGEWGASGANVLTF.

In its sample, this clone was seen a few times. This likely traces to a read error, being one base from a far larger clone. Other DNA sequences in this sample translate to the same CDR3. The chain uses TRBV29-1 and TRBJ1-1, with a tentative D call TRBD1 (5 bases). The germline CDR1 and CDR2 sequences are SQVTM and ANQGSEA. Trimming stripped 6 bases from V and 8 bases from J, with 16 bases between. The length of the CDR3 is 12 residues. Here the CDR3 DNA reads TGCAGCGTCGGGGACGGCCTGGCCGAAGCTTTCTTT. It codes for CSVGDGLAEAFF.

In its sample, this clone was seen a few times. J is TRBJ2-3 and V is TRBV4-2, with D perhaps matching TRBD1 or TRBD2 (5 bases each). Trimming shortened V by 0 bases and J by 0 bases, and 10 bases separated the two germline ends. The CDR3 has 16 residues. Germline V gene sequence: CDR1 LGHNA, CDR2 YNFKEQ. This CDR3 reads CASSQDWGGSTDTQYF. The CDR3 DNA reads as TGTGCCAGCAGCCAAGATTGGGGCGGGAGCACAGATACGCAGTATTTT.

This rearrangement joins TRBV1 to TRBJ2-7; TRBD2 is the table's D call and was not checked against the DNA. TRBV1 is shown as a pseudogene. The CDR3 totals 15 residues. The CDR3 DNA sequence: TGCACCAGCAGCCAAGAACATGCTAGCTCCTACGAGCAGTACTTC. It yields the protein CTSSQEHASSYEQYF.

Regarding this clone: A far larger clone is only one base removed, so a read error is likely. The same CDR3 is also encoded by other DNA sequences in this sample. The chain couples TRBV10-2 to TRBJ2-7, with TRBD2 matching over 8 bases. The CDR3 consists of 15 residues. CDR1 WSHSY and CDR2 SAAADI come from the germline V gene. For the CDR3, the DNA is TGTGCCAGCGGGGGAATTTGGGGAAACTCCTACGAGCAGTACTTC. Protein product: CASGGIWGNSYEQYF.

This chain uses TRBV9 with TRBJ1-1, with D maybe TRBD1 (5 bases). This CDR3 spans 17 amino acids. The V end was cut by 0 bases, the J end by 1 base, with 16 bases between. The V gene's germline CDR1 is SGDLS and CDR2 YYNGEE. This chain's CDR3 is CASSVATWGLQNTEAFF. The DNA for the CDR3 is TGTGCCAGCAGCGTAGCTACCTGGGGACTACAGAACACTGAAGCTTTCTTT.

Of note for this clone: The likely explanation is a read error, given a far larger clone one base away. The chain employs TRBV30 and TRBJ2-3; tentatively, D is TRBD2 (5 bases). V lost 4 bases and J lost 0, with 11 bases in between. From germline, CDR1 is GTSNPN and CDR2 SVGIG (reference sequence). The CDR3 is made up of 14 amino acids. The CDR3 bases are TGTGCCTGGATGAGGGAGAGAAGCACAGATACGCAGTATTTT. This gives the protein CAWMRERSTDTQYF.

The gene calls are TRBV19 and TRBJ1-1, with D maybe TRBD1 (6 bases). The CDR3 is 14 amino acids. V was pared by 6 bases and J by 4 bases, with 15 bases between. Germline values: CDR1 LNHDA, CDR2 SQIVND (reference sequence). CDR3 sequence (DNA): TGTGCCAGTAGCCAGGGGCCGGGGAGCACTGAAGCTTTCTTT. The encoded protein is CASSQGPGSTEAFF.

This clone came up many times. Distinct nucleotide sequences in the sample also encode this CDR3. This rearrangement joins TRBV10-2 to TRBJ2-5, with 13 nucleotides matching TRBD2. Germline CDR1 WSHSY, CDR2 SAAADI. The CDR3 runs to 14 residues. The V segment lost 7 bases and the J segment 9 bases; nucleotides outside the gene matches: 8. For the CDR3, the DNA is TGCGCCAGCAAACTAGCGGGAGGGTCTGAGGCCCAGTACTTC. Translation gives CASKLAGGSEAQYF.

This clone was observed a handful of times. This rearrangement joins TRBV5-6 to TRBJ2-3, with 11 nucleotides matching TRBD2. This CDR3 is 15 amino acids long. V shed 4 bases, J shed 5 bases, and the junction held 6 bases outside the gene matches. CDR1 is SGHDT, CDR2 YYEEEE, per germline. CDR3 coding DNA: TGTGCCAGCAGCGTAGCGGGAGGGGCGGGAGATACGCAGTATTTT. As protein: CASSVAGGAGDTQYF.

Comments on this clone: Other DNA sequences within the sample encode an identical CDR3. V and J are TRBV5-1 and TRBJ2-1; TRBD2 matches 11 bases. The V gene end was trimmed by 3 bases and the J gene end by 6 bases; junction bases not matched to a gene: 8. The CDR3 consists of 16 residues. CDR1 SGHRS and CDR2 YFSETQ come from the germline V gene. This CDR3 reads CASSSERLAGGNEQFF. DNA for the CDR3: TGCGCCAGCAGCTCCGAGCGGCTAGCGGGAGGCAATGAGCAGTTCTTC.

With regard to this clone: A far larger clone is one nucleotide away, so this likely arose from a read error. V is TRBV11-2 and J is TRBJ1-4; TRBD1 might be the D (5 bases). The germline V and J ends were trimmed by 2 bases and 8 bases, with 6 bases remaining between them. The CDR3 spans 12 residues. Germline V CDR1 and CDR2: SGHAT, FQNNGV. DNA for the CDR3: TGTGCCAGCAGCTTATGGGGGGAAAAACTGTTTTTT. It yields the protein CASSLWGEKLFF.

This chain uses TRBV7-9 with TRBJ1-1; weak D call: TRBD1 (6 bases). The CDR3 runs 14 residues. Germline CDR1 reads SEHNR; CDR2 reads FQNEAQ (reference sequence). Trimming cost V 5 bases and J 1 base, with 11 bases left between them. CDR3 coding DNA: TGTGCCAGCAGCGCCCCGGGACAGAACACTGAAGCTTTCTTT. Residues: CASSAPGQNTEAFF. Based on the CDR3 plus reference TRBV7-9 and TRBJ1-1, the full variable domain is DTGVSQNPRHKITKRGQNVTFRCDPISEHNRLYWYRQTLGQGPEFLTYFQNEAQLEKSRLLSDRFSAERPKGSFSTLEIQRTEQGDSAMYLCASSAPGQNTEAFFGQGTRLTVV.

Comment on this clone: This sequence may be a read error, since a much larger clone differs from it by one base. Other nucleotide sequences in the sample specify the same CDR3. The CDR3 protein is CAGYRDSLPRSSYNEQFF. The CDR3 DNA follows: TGTGCCGGCTACCGGGACAGCCTCCCCAGGAGCTCCTACAATGAGCAGTTCTTC. The gene calls are TRBV2 and TRBJ2-1; 7 nucleotides match TRBD1. The germline V gene has CDR1 SNHLY and CDR2 FYNNEI. V was pared by 11 bases and J by 0 bases, with 19 bases of the junction left unmatched. The CDR3 contains 18 residues.

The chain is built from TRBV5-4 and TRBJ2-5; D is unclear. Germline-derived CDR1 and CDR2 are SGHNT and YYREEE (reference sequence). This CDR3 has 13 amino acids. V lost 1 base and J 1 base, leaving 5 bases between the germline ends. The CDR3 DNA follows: TGTGCCAGCAGCTTGAGGGCCCAAGAGACCCAGTACTTC. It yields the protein CASSLRAQETQYF.

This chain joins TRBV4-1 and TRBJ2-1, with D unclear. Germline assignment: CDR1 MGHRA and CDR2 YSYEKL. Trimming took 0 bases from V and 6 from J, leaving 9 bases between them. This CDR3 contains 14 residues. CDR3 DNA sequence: TGCGCCAGCAGCCAAGATATTTGGAGCAATGAGCAGTTCTTC. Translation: CASSQDIWSNEQFF.

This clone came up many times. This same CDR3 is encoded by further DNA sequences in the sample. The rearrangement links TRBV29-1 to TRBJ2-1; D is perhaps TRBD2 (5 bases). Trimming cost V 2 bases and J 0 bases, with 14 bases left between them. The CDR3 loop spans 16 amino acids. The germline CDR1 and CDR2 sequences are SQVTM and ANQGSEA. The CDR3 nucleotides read TGCAGCGTTGAAATCGCAGCGGCCAGCTCCTACAATGAGCAGTTCTTC. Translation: CSVEIAAASSYNEQFF.

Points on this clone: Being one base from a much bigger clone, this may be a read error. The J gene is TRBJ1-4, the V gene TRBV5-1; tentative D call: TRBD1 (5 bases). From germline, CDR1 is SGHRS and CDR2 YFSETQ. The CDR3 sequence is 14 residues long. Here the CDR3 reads CASSLDGTVEKPFF. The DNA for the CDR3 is TGCGCCAGCAGCTTGGATGGGACCGTTGAAAAACCGTTTTTT.

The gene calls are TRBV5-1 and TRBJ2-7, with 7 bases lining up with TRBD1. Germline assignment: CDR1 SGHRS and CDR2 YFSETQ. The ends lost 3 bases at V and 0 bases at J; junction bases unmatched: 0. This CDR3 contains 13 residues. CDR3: CASSYRGSYEQYF. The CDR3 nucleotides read TGCGCCAGCAGCTACAGGGGCTCCTACGAGCAGTACTTC. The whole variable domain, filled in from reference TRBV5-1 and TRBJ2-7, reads KAGVTQTPRYLIKTRGQQVTLSCSPISGHRSVSWYQQTPGQGLQFLFEYFSETQRNKGNFPGRFSGRQFSNSRSEMNVSTLELGDSALYLCASSYRGSYEQYFGPGTRLTVT.